The rows below give T cell receptor beta chains drawn from one sample of a study of human T cells and chemical hapten exposure. Each CDR3 protein is one row after TCRdb ran MiXCR on the RACE reads. The profile shows approximately 100,000 distinct CDR3 sequences, approximately 10% of them singletons. The sequences come from whole blood, collected in connection with sensitization to the hapten diphenylcyclopropenone (DPC). These receptors were collected from a woman aged 40-49 years with alopecia areata. Some clones in this sample may be carry-over from other donors' samples. Both conserved end residues are part of each CDR3. A D gene is named only where the DNA matches it firmly. For some rows the clone size is stated as once, few or many, or as a class when expanded; others skip it.

clone size: many
J gene: TRBJ2-7
V gene: TRBV6-6
D gene: NA
CDR3 protein: CAGGSPSEQYF
CDR3 DNA: TGTGCCGGGGGGAGCCCTTCCGAGCAGTACTTC

clone size: few
J gene: TRBJ2-3
V gene: TRBV6-1
D gene: NA
CDR3 protein: CASTRGGYGDTQYF
CDR3 DNA: TGTGCCAGCACTAGAGGAGGGTATGGAGATACGCAGTATTTT

clone size: few
J gene: TRBJ2-3
V gene: TRBV6-5
D gene: TRBD1
CDR3 protein: CASSYTRDRGFTDTQYF
CDR3 DNA: TGTGCCAGCAGTTACACCCGGGACAGGGGGTTCACAGATACGCAGTATTTT

clone size: many
J gene: TRBJ1-2
V gene: TRBV12-3/TRBV12-4
D gene: NA
CDR3 protein: CASSYRVDYGYTF
CDR3 DNA: TGTGCCAGCAGTTACAGGGTCGACTATGGCTACACCTTC

clone size: few
J gene: TRBJ2-3
V gene: TRBV10-2
D gene: TRBD2
CDR3 protein: CASSPGTSGRAPDTQYF
CDR3 DNA: TGCGCCAGCAGCCCCGGGACTAGCGGGAGGGCCCCCGATACGCAGTATTTT

clone size: NA
J gene: TRBJ2-2
V gene: TRBV2
D gene: TRBD1
CDR3 protein: CASAGGNTGELFF
CDR3 DNA: TGTGCCAGCGCAGGGGGGAACACCGGGGAGCTGTTTTTT

clone size: few
J gene: TRBJ1-1
V gene: TRBV20-1
D gene: NA
CDR3 protein: CSAEGTEGTEAFF
CDR3 DNA: TGCAGTGCTGAAGGGACCGAGGGGACTGAAGCTTTCTTT

clone size: many
J gene: TRBJ1-3
V gene: TRBV30
D gene: TRBD1
CDR3 protein: CAWSDTGDTIYF
CDR3 DNA: TGTGCCTGGAGTGATACAGGGGACACCATATATTTT

clone size: many
J gene: TRBJ1-4
V gene: TRBV7-9
D gene: NA
CDR3 protein: CASSRGRTEKLFF
CDR3 DNA: TGTGCCAGCAGTCGGGGTAGAACGGAAAAACTGTTTTTT

clone size: many
J gene: TRBJ2-1
V gene: TRBV7-3
D gene: NA
CDR3 protein: CASSGDRSGGYNEQFF
CDR3 DNA: TGTGCCAGCAGCGGGGACAGGAGCGGGGGTTACAATGAGCAGTTCTTC

clone size: NA
J gene: TRBJ2-7
V gene: TRBV7-2
D gene: TRBD2
CDR3 protein: CASSLGLAVYYEQYF
CDR3 DNA: TGTGCCAGCAGCCTCGGACTAGCGGTCTACTACGAGCAGTACTTC

clone size: few
J gene: TRBJ1-6
V gene: TRBV28
D gene: TRBD1
CDR3 protein: CASSSRQGHNSPLHF
CDR3 DNA: TGTGCCAGTTCCTCGAGACAGGGACATAATTCACCCCTCCACTTT

clone size: NA
J gene: TRBJ1-5
V gene: TRBV19
D gene: TRBD1
CDR3 protein: CASSYQGGYSNQPQHF
CDR3 DNA: TGTGCCAGTAGTTACCAGGGGGGATATAGCAATCAGCCCCAGCATTTT

clone size: NA
J gene: TRBJ2-3
V gene: TRBV12-3/TRBV12-4
D gene: TRBD2
CDR3 protein: CASSHTSGGTDTQYF
CDR3 DNA: TGTGCCAGCAGTCATACTAGCGGGGGGACAGATACGCAGTATTTT

clone size: NA
J gene: TRBJ2-1
V gene: TRBV20-1
D gene: NA
CDR3 protein: CSAFYNEQFF
CDR3 DNA: TGCAGTGCCTTCTACAATGAGCAGTTCTTC

clone size: NA
J gene: TRBJ1-6
V gene: TRBV28
D gene: NA
CDR3 protein: CASSLTASSYNSPLHF
CDR3 DNA: TGTGCCAGCAGTTTAACTGCGAGCTCCTATAATTCACCCCTCCACTTT

clone size: many
J gene: TRBJ2-7
V gene: TRBV7-2
D gene: NA
CDR3 protein: CASSLSRDLYEQYF
CDR3 DNA: TGTGCCAGCAGCTTGTCCCGGGACCTCTACGAGCAGTACTTC

clone size: few
J gene: TRBJ2-7
V gene: TRBV10-3
D gene: TRBD2
CDR3 protein: CAISRGGLASYEQYF
CDR3 DNA: TGTGCCATCAGCCGGGGGGGACTAGCCTCCTACGAGCAGTACTTC

clone size: few
J gene: TRBJ1-5
V gene: TRBV6-2/TRBV6-3
D gene: TRBD1
CDR3 protein: CASSTRRGQGQPQHF
CDR3 DNA: TGTGCCAGCAGTACGAGGAGGGGGCAAGGGCAGCCCCAGCATTTT

clone size: few
J gene: TRBJ1-1
V gene: TRBV5-1
D gene: NA
CDR3 protein: CASSLVGGSNTEAFF
CDR3 DNA: TGCGCCAGCAGCTTGGTGGGGGGCTCGAACACTGAAGCTTTCTTT

clone size: NA
J gene: TRBJ2-2
V gene: TRBV10-3
D gene: NA
CDR3 protein: CAISEPPVTGELFF
CDR3 DNA: TGTGCCATCAGTGAACCCCCCGTAACCGGGGAGCTGTTTTTT

clone size: NA
J gene: TRBJ2-3
V gene: TRBV10-2
D gene: TRBD2
CDR3 protein: CASSESSGGDTQYF
CDR3 DNA: TGCGCCAGCAGTGAGTCTTCCGGGGGGGATACGCAGTATTTT

clone size: few
J gene: TRBJ2-7
V gene: TRBV6-2/TRBV6-3
D gene: NA
CDR3 protein: CASSFGTHEQYF
CDR3 DNA: TGTGCCAGCAGTTTCGGGACCCACGAGCAGTACTTC

clone size: NA
J gene: TRBJ1-2
V gene: TRBV28
D gene: NA
CDR3 protein: CASSLRPNYGYTF
CDR3 DNA: TGTGCCAGCAGTTTACGGCCTAACTATGGCTACACCTTC

clone size: many
J gene: TRBJ2-1
V gene: TRBV14
D gene: NA
CDR3 protein: CASSQGSGQFF
CDR3 DNA: TGTGCCAGCAGCCAAGGGTCGGGGCAGTTCTTC

clone size: many
J gene: TRBJ2-1
V gene: TRBV4-3
D gene: TRBD2
CDR3 protein: CASSQELAGGPSSYNEQFF
CDR3 DNA: TGCGCCAGCAGCCAAGAACTAGCGGGGGGCCCTAGCTCCTACAATGAGCAGTTCTTC